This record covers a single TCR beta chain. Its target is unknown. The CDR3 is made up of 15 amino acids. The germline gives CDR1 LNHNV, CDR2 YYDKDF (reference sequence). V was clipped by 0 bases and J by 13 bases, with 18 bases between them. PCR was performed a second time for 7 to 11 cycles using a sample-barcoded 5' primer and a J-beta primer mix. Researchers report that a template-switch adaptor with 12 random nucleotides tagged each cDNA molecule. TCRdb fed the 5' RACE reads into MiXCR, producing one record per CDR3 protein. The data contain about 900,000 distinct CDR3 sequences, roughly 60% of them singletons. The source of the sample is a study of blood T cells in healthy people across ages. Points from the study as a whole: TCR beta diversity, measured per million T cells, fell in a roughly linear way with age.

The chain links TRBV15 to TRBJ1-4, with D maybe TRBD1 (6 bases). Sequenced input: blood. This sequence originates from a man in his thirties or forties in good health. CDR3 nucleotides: TGTGCCACCAGCAGAGATCTGGAGGACAGCAAGGGACTGTTTTTT. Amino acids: CATSRDLEDSKGLFF.